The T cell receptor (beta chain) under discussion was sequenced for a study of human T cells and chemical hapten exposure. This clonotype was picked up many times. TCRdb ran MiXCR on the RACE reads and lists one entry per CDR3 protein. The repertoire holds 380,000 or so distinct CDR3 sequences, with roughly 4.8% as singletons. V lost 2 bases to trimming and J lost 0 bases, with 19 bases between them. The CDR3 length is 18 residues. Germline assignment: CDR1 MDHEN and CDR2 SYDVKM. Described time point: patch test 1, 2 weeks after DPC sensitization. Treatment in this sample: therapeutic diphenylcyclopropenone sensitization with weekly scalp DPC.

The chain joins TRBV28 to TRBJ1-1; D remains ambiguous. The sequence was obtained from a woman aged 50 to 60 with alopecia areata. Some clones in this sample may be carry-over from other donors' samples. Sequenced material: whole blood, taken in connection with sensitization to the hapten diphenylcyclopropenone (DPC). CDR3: CASSLPPEGLIVNTEAFF. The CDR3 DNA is TGTGCCAGCAGTTTACCCCCGGAAGGTCTTATAGTGAACACTGAAGCTTTCTTT.